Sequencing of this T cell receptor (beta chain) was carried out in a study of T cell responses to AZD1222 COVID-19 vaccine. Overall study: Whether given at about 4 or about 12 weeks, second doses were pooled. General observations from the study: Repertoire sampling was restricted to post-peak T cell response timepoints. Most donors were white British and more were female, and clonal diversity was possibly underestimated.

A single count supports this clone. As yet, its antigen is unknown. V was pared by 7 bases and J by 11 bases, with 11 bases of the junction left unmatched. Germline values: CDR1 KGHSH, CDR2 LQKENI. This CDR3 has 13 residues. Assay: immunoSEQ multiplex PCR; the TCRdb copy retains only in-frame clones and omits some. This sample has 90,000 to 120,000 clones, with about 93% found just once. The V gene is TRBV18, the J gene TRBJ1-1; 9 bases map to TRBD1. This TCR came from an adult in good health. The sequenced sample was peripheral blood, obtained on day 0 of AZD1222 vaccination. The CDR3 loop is CASYAGQGAIAFF. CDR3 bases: TGTGCCAGCTACGCGGGACAGGGCGCGATTGCTTTCTTT.